These 19 T cell receptor beta chains originate from one sample sequenced in a study of T cell clonotyping in hematopoietic cell transplantation. Using immunoSEQ multiplex PCR, the repertoire was profiled, and TCRdb retains in-frame clones only, with some absent. The repertoire includes several thousand clones, about 90% of them detected once, and around a quarter sits in the top ten. Sample time point: recipient sample about 28 days before transplant, after cytoreduction. The sample was peripheral blood mononuclear cells, taken before stem cell transplant. These receptors came from a woman aged 55-70 years with acute myeloid leukemia. Some clones in this sample may be carry-over from other donors' samples.

The V and J genes are TRBV13 and TRBJ2-1, with D uncertain. Germline V gives CDR1 PRHDT, CDR2 FYEKMQ (reference sequence). This CDR3 spans 13 amino acids. V was clipped by 11 bases and J by 0 bases, with 11 bases between them. The CDR3 DNA follows: TGTGCCGGTGAGCGTAACTCCTACAATGAGCAGTTCTTC. Encoded protein: CAGERNSYNEQFF.

V gene TRBV6-1 combines with J gene TRBJ1-3; D is undetermined. The germline gives CDR1 MNHNS, CDR2 SASEGT. The CDR3 is 13 residues long. Trimming took off 6 bases at V and 0 bases at J, with 6 bases between the two ends. CDR3 sequence reads: CASRVASGNTIYF. Here the CDR3 DNA reads TGTGCCAGCAGAGTAGCCTCTGGAAACACCATATATTTT.

The chain combines TRBV6-5 with TRBJ1-6, with D tentatively TRBD1 (5 bases). The CDR3 loop spans 15 amino acids. CDR1 and CDR2 from the germline V gene are MNHEY and SVGAGI. V lost 6 bases to trimming and J lost 3 bases, with 12 bases between them. In nucleotides, the CDR3 is TGTGCCAGCAGCTTAGGGGTGGGCTATAATTCACCCCTCCACTTT. Amino acids: CASSLGVGYNSPLHF.

This chain uses TRBV4-3 with TRBJ2-3; no clear D gene. The CDR3 is made up of 17 amino acids. CDR1 is LGHNA, CDR2 YSLEER, per germline. Between the trimmed V and J ends, which lost 0 bases and 1 base, there was a span of 14 bases. The CDR3 coding sequence is TGCGCCAGCAGCCAAGATGTTTTTGCGGAGCGCACAGATACGCAGTATTTT. It specifies CASSQDVFAERTDTQYF.

This chain links TRBV21-1 with TRBJ1-2; TRBD1, as called in the table, went unchecked against the DNA. TRBV21-1 is an annotated pseudogene. This CDR3 is 16 amino acids long. The CDR3, as DNA: TGTGCCAGCAGCAAAAGGGGCAGGGATGAAACCTATGGCTACACCTTC. Amino acids: CASSKRGRDETYGYTF.

The rearrangement joins TRBV19 to TRBJ1-5; 7 positions agree with TRBD1. This CDR3 contains 16 residues. J gave up 7 bases and V 7 bases, and 16 bases lay outside the gene matches. The germline gives CDR1 LNHDA, CDR2 SQIVND (reference sequence). The CDR3 sequence is CASNPGGGRQLQPQHF. Written as DNA, the CDR3 is TGTGCCAGTAACCCAGGGGGGGGTCGGCAGCTCCAGCCCCAGCATTTT.

This clone has more than one count but fewer than ten. The chain combines TRBV7-2 with TRBJ2-7; D gene ambiguous. Trimming took off 1 base at V and 6 bases at J, with 10 bases between the two ends. There are 13 residues in the CDR3. Germline loops: CDR1 SGHTA, CDR2 FQGNSA. CDR3: CASSLDVVGEQYV. The CDR3 bases are TGTGCCAGCAGCTTAGACGTAGTTGGCGAGCAGTACGTC.

As to this clone: The junction shows a germline mismatch at one end, possibly a read error. The chain carries TRBV6-5 and TRBJ2-7, with 7 bases identical to TRBD2. This CDR3 is 15 amino acids long. The V gene's germline CDR1 is MNHEY and CDR2 SVGAGI. The CDR3 is CASSYSSGGSYEQYF. The CDR3 nucleotides read TGTGCCAGCAGCTACTCTAGCGGTGGCTCCTACGAGCAGTACTTC.

The chain employs TRBV5-1 and TRBJ2-7, with D uncertain. The CDR3 has 13 residues. V was pared by 5 bases and J by 3 bases, with 12 bases between. Germline-derived CDR1 and CDR2 are SGHRS and YFSETQ. The CDR3 reads CASSAFPNYEQYF. In DNA, the CDR3 is TGCGCCAGCAGTGCATTCCCCAACTACGAGCAGTACTTC.

J is TRBJ2-5 and V is TRBV7-2; D perhaps matches TRBD2 (6 bases). Germline V gives CDR1 SGHTA, CDR2 FQGNSA. This CDR3 is 14 amino acids long. V was cut by 2 bases and J by 8 bases, with 15 bases left in between. The CDR3 protein is CASSLRRGSGTQYF. As DNA, the CDR3 is TGTGCCAGCAGCTTACGGAGGGGCTCGGGAACCCAGTACTTC.

V usage is TRBV11-3 and J usage is TRBJ1-6, with a possible D match to TRBD1 (6 bases). In germline, CDR1 is SGHNT, CDR2 YENEEA. The CDR3 has 13 amino acids. V was pared by 3 bases and J by 9 bases, with 9 bases between. CDR3 protein: CASSLRQASPLHF. The CDR3 nucleotides are TGTGCCAGCAGCTTGCGACAGGCTTCACCCCTCCACTTT.

The gene calls are TRBV11-2 and TRBJ2-7; D perhaps matches TRBD1 (6 bases). V lost 1 base, J lost 3 bases, and 13 bases lay in between. The CDR3 loop spans 15 amino acids. Germline CDR1 reads SGHAT; CDR2 reads FQNNGV. The CDR3 reads CASSLGRGPYYEQYV. The CDR3 nucleotides read TGTGCCAGCAGCTTAGGCAGGGGCCCCTACTACGAGCAGTACGTC.

The genes are TRBV19 and TRBJ2-7, with D unclear. Germline-derived CDR1 and CDR2 are LNHDA and SQIVND (reference sequence). The CDR3 length is 15 residues. V was trimmed by 7 bases and J by 0 bases, leaving 16 bases between them. The CDR3 protein is CASTPGPMDSYEQYV. The CDR3 region has the DNA TGTGCCAGTACCCCCGGTCCGATGGACTCCTACGAGCAGTACGTC.

The chain links TRBV11-2 to TRBJ1-1; maybe TRBD1 (6 bases). Trimming cost V 4 bases and J 4 bases, with 16 bases left between them. Germline lookup yields CDR1 SGHAT and CDR2 FQNNGV. The CDR3 length is 15 residues. The CDR3 protein is CASSSRGGFRTEAFF. For the CDR3, the DNA is TGTGCCAGCAGCTCTCGGGGGGGCTTTCGCACTGAAGCTTTCTTT. Drawing the rest from reference TRBV11-2 and TRBJ1-1, the complete variable domain is EAGVAQSPRYKIIEKRQSVAFWCNPISGHATLYWYQQILGQGPKLLIQFQNNGVVDDSQLPKDRFSAERLKGVDSTLKIQPAKLEDSAVYLCASSSRGGFRTEAFFGQGTRLTVV.

V is TRBV2 and J is TRBJ1-2, with TRBD1 identical over 11 bases. The germline V gene encodes CDR1 SNHLY and CDR2 FYNNEI. This CDR3 region has 16 residues. V was pared by 8 bases and J by 1 base, with 9 bases of the junction left unmatched. CDR3: CASRRTGGSLNYGYTF. The CDR3 DNA sequence: TGTGCCAGCCGCCGGACAGGGGGCTCCCTTAACTATGGCTACACCTTC.

The chain combines TRBV19 with TRBJ2-7; 7 nucleotides match TRBD1. V shed 5 bases, J shed 1 base, and the junction held 8 bases outside the gene matches. The CDR3 loop spans 15 amino acids. CDR1 is LNHDA, CDR2 SQIVND, per germline (reference sequence). The CDR3 reads CASSAGTAASYEQYV. Written as DNA, the CDR3 is TGTGCCAGTAGTGCCGGGACAGCGGCATCCTACGAGCAGTACGTC.

This chain links TRBV19 with TRBJ2-2; a weak D match, TRBD1 (5 bases). V was cut by 3 bases and J by 1 base, with 12 bases left in between. Germline V gene sequence: CDR1 LNHDA, CDR2 SQIVND (reference sequence). CDR3 size: 16 residues. CDR3 region: CASSIPGRGNTGELFF. The CDR3 DNA reads TGTGCCAGTAGTATCCCAGGGCGCGGGAACACCGGGGAGCTGTTTTTT.

This rearrangement joins TRBV4-1 to TRBJ1-5; the D is unclear. V lost 0 bases to trimming and J lost 5 bases, with 8 bases between them. CDR1 and CDR2 (germline): MGHRA, YSYEKL. This CDR3 has 14 amino acids. The CDR3 DNA follows: TGCGCCAGCAGCCAAGATCGTGGGGATCAGCCCCAGCATTTT. Protein sequence: CASSQDRGDQPQHF.

The chain carries TRBV19 and TRBJ2-5; no definite D call. From germline, CDR1 is LNHDA and CDR2 SQIVND (reference sequence). With 6 bases removed from V and 1 base from J, the gap between germline ends came to 15 bases. The CDR3 has 15 residues. CDR3 amino acids: CASSRPSDPQETQYF. In DNA form, the CDR3 reads TGTGCCAGTAGCCGTCCATCTGACCCCCAAGAGACCCAGTACTTC.